This TCR beta chain was sequenced for a study of OX40 agonist ivuxolimab in advanced cancers. The assay was immunoSEQ multiplex PCR, and TCRdb's table has in-frame clones only and misses some. The repertoire holds tens of thousands of clones, with approximately 88% as singletons. Study-level findings and limits: The investigators did not determine what antigen specificity the expanded peripheral T cells had.

The CDR3 totals 12 residues. Looked up from germline, CDR1 is MNHNS and CDR2 is SASEGT. Trimming stripped 2 bases from V and 8 bases from J, with 9 bases between. Patients with a history of autoimmune disease or on systemic immunosuppression were excluded. Blood got drawn at baseline, again on cycle 4 day 1, and then on cycle 7 day 1. This clone was seen only a few times. Antigen specificity is unknown. The origin of this receptor is an adult with an advanced solid tumor such as melanoma, head and neck, liver or kidney cancer. The source material was CD4+ or CD8+ T cells sorted from blood, sampled in a trial of the OX40 agonist ivuxolimab. The chain couples TRBV6-1 to TRBJ1-2, with D perhaps matching TRBD1 (6 bases). Here the CDR3 reads CASSEKGVGYTF. DNA for the CDR3: TGTGCCAGCAGTGAAAAGGGGGTCGGCTACACCTTC.